This entry features one TCR beta chain sequence. The antigen remains unidentified. Trimming cost V 0 bases and J 8 bases; bases outside gene matches: 3. Germline V gene sequence: CDR1 LGHNA, CDR2 YNFKEQ. This CDR3 has 14 amino acids. The sample originates from a study of T cell repertoires in cytomegalovirus infection. Across the whole study: HLA-C-restricted CMV epitopes, recently identified, and well-studied HLA-B-restricted ones were used by the study. General study findings and limits: The cumulative frequency of public TCR beta families identified carriers of CMV plus the relevant HLA. Dominant in the ex vivo response were TCR beta clonotypes restricted by HLA-C and specific for CMV.

MiXCR, applied by TCRdb to the reads, yields one record per CDR3 protein. Among around 770,000 distinct CDR3 sequences listed, 25% to 30% were seen once. The sample in question was cultured CD8+ T cells from PBMCs, obtained from culture after CMV antigen stimulation. The TCR originated in a human donor in good health (CMV status not recorded). Some clones in this sample may be carry-over from other donors' samples. The chain carries TRBV4-2 and TRBJ2-1, with TRBD2 identical over 8 bases. The CDR3 nucleotides read TGTGCCAGCAGCCAAGAAACTAGCGGCGATGAGCAGTTCTTC. Its protein is CASSQETSGDEQFF.